This T cell receptor (beta chain) is from a study of cytomegalovirus exposure and HLA in healthy donors. Study outcomes and limitations: Later findings reportedly placed an Asian-associated ancestry cluster below the approximately 650-donor mean for N-insertions. It was only CMV serostatus that was available as immune exposure information.

Amplification used 60 Vbeta primers and 13 Jbeta primers. Some clones are missing from TCRdb's copy, which holds only in-frame ones; the method was immunoSEQ multiplex PCR. This sample carries about 160,000 clones, 70% to 80% of them seen once, and the ten largest clones take over 1.1%. V dropped 6 bases and J dropped 2; count of bases not matched to a gene: 2. The CDR3 has 14 amino acids. The germline gives CDR1 SGHTA, CDR2 FQGNSA. A remark on this clone: Its target is unknown.

The receptor's source is a man between 60 and 70 years old in good health and CMV-seronegative. Specimen: PBMCs. The chain has TRBV7-2 and TRBJ2-5; 11 bases match TRBD2. This CDR3 is CASRGLAEQETQYF. The CDR3, as DNA: TGTGCCAGCAGGGGACTAGCGGAACAAGAGACCCAGTACTTC. Based on the CDR3 plus reference TRBV7-2 and TRBJ2-5, the full variable domain is GAGVSQSPSNKVTEKGKDVELRCDPISGHTALYWYRQSLGQGLEFLIYFQGNSAPDKSGLPSDRFSAERTGGSVSTLTIQRTQQEDSAVYLCASRGLAEQETQYFGPGTRLLVL.